The 20 T cell receptor beta chains listed next were all sequenced from one sample in a study of shared clonotypes between healthy human individuals. Assay used: immunoSEQ multiplex PCR; TCRdb lists only in-frame clones, some missing. The sample shows about half a million clones, approximately 80% of them seen only once. The sequencing input was PBMCs. Receptors were obtained from a woman aged 40-49 years in good health. Some clones in this sample may be carry-over from other donors' samples.

This clone was observed at least ten times. The J gene is TRBJ2-3, the V gene TRBV29-1, with 7 bases identical to TRBD2. This CDR3 is 13 amino acids long. Unmatched junction bases numbered 0, after V lost 2 bases and J lost 1 base. Per germline, CDR1 SQVTM and CDR2 ANQGSEA. CDR3 sequence (DNA): TGCAGCGTTGAAACTAGCGGCACAGATACGCAGTATTTT. It codes for CSVETSGTDTQYF.

V and J are TRBV7-9 and TRBJ1-6; tentative D call: TRBD1 (5 bases). Trimming removed 3 bases at V and 5 bases at J, with 8 bases between. From germline, CDR1 is SEHNR and CDR2 FQNEAQ (reference sequence). The CDR3 spans 14 residues. DNA for the CDR3: TGTGCCAGCAGCTTTGACAGAAATAATTCACCCCTCCACTTT. Translation gives CASSFDRNNSPLHF. Full variable domain (remainder filled in from reference TRBV7-9 and TRBJ1-6): DTGVSQNPRHKITKRGQNVTFRCDPISEHNRLYWYRQTLGQGPEFLTYFQNEAQLEKSRLLSDRFSAERPKGSFSTLEIQRTEQGDSAMYLCASSFDRNNSPLHFGNGTRLTVT.

The chain employs TRBV9 and TRBJ2-3, with 12 bases aligning to TRBD1. Germline V lookup: CDR1 SGDLS, CDR2 YYNGEE. The CDR3 sequence is 16 residues long. V dropped 3 bases and J dropped 4; count of bases not matched to a gene: 6. Here the CDR3 reads CASSASGTGGSDTQYF. CDR3 sequence (DNA): TGTGCCAGCAGCGCCTCCGGGACAGGGGGCTCAGATACGCAGTATTTT.

This clone was recorded only once. The rearrangement links TRBV6-1 to TRBJ2-2; 9 nucleotides align to TRBD1. Losses at the gene ends were 5 bases for V and 5 bases for J; bases not matched to a gene: 6. This CDR3 region has 15 residues. Germline-derived CDR1 and CDR2 are MNHNS and SASEGT. The CDR3: CASSPNRGQTGELFF. The CDR3, as DNA: TGTGCCAGCAGTCCCAACAGGGGGCAAACCGGGGAGCTGTTTTTT.

V is TRBV10-1 and J is TRBJ1-1, with 8 bases fitting TRBD1. The CDR3 runs 15 residues. V dropped 3 bases and J dropped 8; count of bases not matched to a gene: 11. Germline assignment: CDR1 WNHNN and CDR2 SYGVQD (reference sequence). CDR3 nucleotides: TGCGCCAGCAGTGAATCCCTCCAGGGGGCGAAGGAAGCTTTCTTT. Translated: CASSESLQGAKEAFF.

The chain is built from TRBV4-1 and TRBJ2-7; D is uncertain. The germline V gene encodes CDR1 MGHRA and CDR2 YSYEKL. This CDR3 comprises 16 residues. V dropped 1 base and J dropped 2 bases, with 15 bases sitting between them. The CDR3 loop reads CASSQVGVPLTYEQYF. For the CDR3, the DNA is TGCGCCAGCAGCCAAGTAGGCGTTCCGCTAACCTACGAGCAGTACTTC.

This clone was observed a few times. CDR3 loop: CASTYSGNTIYF. In DNA, the CDR3 is TGTGCCAGCACTTACTCTGGAAACACCATATATTTT. The chain recombines TRBV7-2 with TRBJ1-3, with D unresolved. From germline, CDR1 is SGHTA and CDR2 FQGNSA. Trimming cost V 7 bases and J 0 bases, with 4 bases left between them. CDR3 length equals 12 residues.

In its sample, this clone was seen a few times. The chain is built from TRBV6-1 and TRBJ2-1, with 10 bases that match TRBD1. Trimming took 8 bases from V and 9 from J; bases not matched to a gene: 13. Germline values: CDR1 MNHNS, CDR2 SASEGT. This CDR3 is 15 amino acids long. In DNA form, the CDR3 reads TGTGCCAGCTCCCCCTCGTGGCGGACAGGGGGTGAGCAGTTCTTC. Translation: CASSPSWRTGGEQFF.

The chain employs TRBV4-1 and TRBJ2-7; the D gene could be TRBD1 or TRBD2 (6 bases each). The CDR3 extends over 17 amino acids. Trimming stripped 1 base from V and 0 bases from J, with 16 bases between. Germline lookup yields CDR1 MGHRA and CDR2 YSYEKL. The DNA for the CDR3 is TGCGCCAGCAGCCAAGTACAAGGGGGACTTAGCTCCTACGAGCAGTACTTC. Residues: CASSQVQGGLSSYEQYF.

About this clone: The junction differs from germline at one of its ends, possibly a read error. This chain links TRBV10-1 with TRBJ1-1; TRBD1 matches at 7 bases. CDR1 is WNHNN, CDR2 SYGVQD, per germline (reference sequence). There are 11 residues in the CDR3. The CDR3: CASSEAGQVQF. The CDR3 DNA is TGCGCCAGCAGTGAGGCCGGACAGGTTCAATTT.

The table lists this clone with a count of one. V and J are TRBV9 and TRBJ2-1, with 14 bases lining up with TRBD2. V was clipped by 3 bases and J by 3 bases; unmatched bases: 11. Per germline, CDR1 SGDLS and CDR2 YYNGEE. The CDR3 covers 19 residues. The CDR3 region is CASSAGTGLAGDNYNEQFF. CDR3 coding DNA: TGTGCCAGCAGCGCCGGGACGGGACTAGCGGGAGACAACTACAATGAGCAGTTCTTC. Based on the CDR3 plus reference TRBV9 and TRBJ2-1, the full variable domain is DSGVTQTPKHLITATGQRVTLRCSPRSGDLSVYWYQQSLDQGLQFLIQYYNGEERAKGNILERFSAQQFPDLHSELNLSSLELGDSALYFCASSAGTGLAGDNYNEQFFGPGTRLTVL.

This sequence joins TRBV19 and TRBJ2-1; 11 bases are shared with TRBD2. Germline V gives CDR1 LNHDA, CDR2 SQIVND (reference sequence). J gave up 7 bases and V 6 bases, and 11 bases lay outside the gene matches. The CDR3 has 16 amino acids. The CDR3 DNA follows: TGTGCCAGTAGGGGCGAACTAGCGGGAGCGGGGAATGAGCAGTTCTTC. Translating gives CASRGELAGAGNEQFF.

The chain is built from TRBV28 and TRBJ2-7, with 7 bases aligning to TRBD2. V lost 10 bases, J lost 6 bases, and 12 bases stayed unmatched. CDR1 MDHEN and CDR2 SYDVKM come from the germline V gene. This CDR3 spans 13 amino acids. CDR3 sequence reads: CAINEAGVSEQYF. The CDR3 DNA follows: TGTGCCATCAATGAGGCGGGAGTCAGCGAGCAGTACTTC.

The chain is built from TRBV12-5 and TRBJ2-3; maybe TRBD1 (6 bases). The CDR3 totals 14 residues. Germline V CDR1 and CDR2: LGHNT, FRNRAP. V lost 4 bases and J lost 2, with 10 bases in between. CDR3 sequence (DNA): TGTGCTAGTGGTTCCGGACAGAACACAGATACGCAGTATTTT. Its translation: CASGSGQNTDTQYF.

This clone appeared a single time. J is TRBJ1-2 and V is TRBV28, with 8 bases aligning to TRBD1. The CDR3 sequence is 13 residues long. Germline CDR1 and CDR2: MDHEN and SYDVKM. Trimming cost V 5 bases and J 4 bases; bases outside gene matches: 3. The CDR3 is CASSPTGAYGYTF. As DNA, the CDR3 is TGTGCCAGCAGTCCGACAGGGGCCTATGGCTACACCTTC.

CDR3 sequence reads: CASSELGITEAFF. The CDR3 DNA reads TGTGCCAGCAGTGAATTGGGTATCACTGAAGCTTTCTTT. The rearrangement uses TRBV6-1 and TRBJ1-1, with D uncertain. CDR1 is MNHNS and CDR2 is SASEGT in the germline V gene. The CDR3 sequence is 13 residues long. Trimming removed 2 bases at V and 4 bases at J, with 8 bases between.

Remarks on this clone: Relative to the germline gene, one junction end is altered; a read error may explain this. The chain's CDR3 is CASSLGRTVGTGGETQYF. In DNA form, the CDR3 reads TGTGCTAGCAGCTTGGGACGCACGGTGGGGACAGGGGGAGAGACCCAGTACTTC. The rearrangement uses TRBV7-7 and TRBJ2-5; 11 nucleotides match TRBD1. The germline CDR1 and CDR2 sequences are SSHAT and FNYEAQ (reference sequence). The CDR3 contains 18 residues.

The chain couples TRBV30 to TRBJ1-1; D not resolved. The germline V gene encodes CDR1 GTSNPN and CDR2 SVGIG (reference sequence). This CDR3 region has 12 residues. V lost 5 bases and J lost 4, with 11 bases in between. CDR3 region: CAWWRPSTEAFF. CDR3 sequence (DNA): TGTGCCTGGTGGAGGCCTTCCACTGAAGCTTTCTTT.

The V gene is TRBV5-8, the J gene TRBJ2-2; 8 bases line up with TRBD1. The CDR3 covers 16 residues. The germline V gene encodes CDR1 SGHTS and CDR2 YDEGEE. V was pared by 0 bases and J by 6 bases, with 7 bases of the junction left unmatched. CDR3 nucleotide sequence: TGTGCCAGCAGCTTGGACGGGACAGGAGGACCCGGGGAGCTGTTTTTT. It translates to CASSLDGTGGPGELFF.

The chain uses TRBV7-9 and TRBJ2-7, with D possibly matching TRBD2 (6 bases). CDR3 length: 14 residues. CDR1 is SEHNR and CDR2 is FQNEAQ in the germline V gene (reference sequence). V was trimmed by 3 bases and J by 3 bases, leaving 12 bases between them. The CDR3 sequence is CASSFGGTYYEQYF. The CDR3 DNA is TGTGCCAGCAGCTTCGGAGGGACCTACTACGAGCAGTACTTC.